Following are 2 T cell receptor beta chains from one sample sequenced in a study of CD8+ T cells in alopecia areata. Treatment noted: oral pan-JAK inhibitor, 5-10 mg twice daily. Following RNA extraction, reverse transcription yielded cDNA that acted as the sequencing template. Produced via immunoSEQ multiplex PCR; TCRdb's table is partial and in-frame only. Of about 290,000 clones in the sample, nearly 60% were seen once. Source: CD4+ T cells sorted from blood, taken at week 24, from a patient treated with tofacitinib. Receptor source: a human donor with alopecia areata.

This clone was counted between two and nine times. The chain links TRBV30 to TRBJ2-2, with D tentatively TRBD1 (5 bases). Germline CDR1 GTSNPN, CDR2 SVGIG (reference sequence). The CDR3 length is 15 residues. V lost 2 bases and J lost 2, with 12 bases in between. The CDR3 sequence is CAWSHRLANTGELFF. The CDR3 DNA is TGTGCCTGGAGTCACAGGTTGGCCAACACCGGGGAGCTGTTTTTT.

CDR3 in amino acids: CASSYSQTKYEQYF. The DNA for the CDR3 is TGTGCCAGCAGTTACAGTCAGACCAAATACGAGCAGTACTTC. This chain uses TRBV6-9 with TRBJ2-7, with no clear D. The CDR3 covers 14 residues. The V end was cut by 3 bases, the J end by 4 bases, with 13 bases between. CDR1 and CDR2 (germline): MNHGY, SVAAGI.